A single TCR beta chain is shown here with its context. Its specificity is not known. The ends lost 0 bases at V and 7 bases at J; junction bases unmatched: 8. Per germline, CDR1 SGHTA and CDR2 FQGNSA. The CDR3 is 15 amino acids. The source of the sample is a study of cytomegalovirus exposure and HLA in healthy donors. Study findings and constraints: Later work associated roughly 17,000 TCR beta sequences with HLA alleles at 0.05 false discovery rate.

PCR used 60 Vbeta primers and 13 Jbeta primers. TCRdb's table, derived via immunoSEQ multiplex PCR, lists solely in-frame clones and lacks some. The sample carries a few hundred thousand clones, about 85% recorded once. The specimen sequenced was PBMCs. This sequence was found in a woman aged 45-59 years in good health and CMV-seropositive. The V gene is TRBV7-2, the J gene TRBJ1-2; 7 bases are a match to TRBD1. CDR3: CASSLARTGPRGYTF. The CDR3 DNA reads TGTGCCAGCAGCTTAGCGAGGACAGGTCCTCGTGGCTACACCTTC.